The source of this T cell receptor (beta chain) is a study of T-cell reconstitution after alpha-beta-depleted transplantation in children (dated by TCRdb to the mid-2010s). Broadly, across the study: T-cell immune reconstitution after TCRalphabeta/CD19-depleted allogeneic hematopoietic cell transplantation in children was quantitatively tracked in the study by means of TCR repertoire profiling.

Preparation of the library involved PCR. The instrument was an Illumina HiSeq 2500. Molecular barcoding was employed in the preparation of TCR libraries, with unique molecular identifiers being used to normalize TCRbeta repertoire quantification. The public reads were run again by TCRdb, first through fastp at Q25 and then through MiXCR, and only productive beta chains were kept. Each CDR3 protein gets just one entry, which takes the most common genes and DNA from the rows behind it. The sample records some 400,000 distinct CDR3 sequences, just over 20% of which are singletons. The ten largest clonotypes hold 3.8% of the sample. From the cysteine up to the phenylalanine, the CDR3 has a length of 14 residues. Only the CDR3 part of the read is kept: 42 bases, read in frame from the first base. In the germline V gene (reference sequence), CDR1 corresponds to SEHNR and CDR2 to FQNEAQ. V and J lose 5 bases and 1 base, and a span of 8 bases separates them.

Concerning this clonotype: Its cognate antigen has yet to be identified. No base quality information exists; no much larger clone differs at one position.

The material was PBMCs from the stem cell graft donor, obtained from the stem cell graft. The clonotype was recovered from a human donor who donated a stem cell graft to a child with acute myeloid leukemia. The V and J genes are TRBV7-9 and TRBJ2-2; a confident D gene designation cannot be given. Here is the DNA: TGTGCCAGCAGCACGGACGGGAACACCGGGGAGCTGTTTTTT. The translation is CASSTDGNTGELFF. When the CDR3 is completed using the reference TRBV7-9 and TRBJ2-2 genes on either side, the full variable domain is DTGVSQNPRHKITKRGQNVTFRCDPISEHNRLYWYRQTLGQGPEFLTYFQNEAQLEKSRLLSDRFSAERPKGSFSTLEIQRTEQGDSAMYLCASSTDGNTGELFFGEGSRLTVL.